A single sample gave rise to the 10 T cell receptor beta chains below, sequenced in a study of blood T cell repertoires in COVID-19 (dated by TCRdb to the early 2020s). To prepare the library, the immunoSEQ multiplex PCR assay was applied. In its TCRdb copy, this immuneACCESS table keeps in-frame sequences only and misses some clones. Where compared with another copy, unresolved V genes explain less than half of these, and the others have no known cause. This sample lists around 200,000 clones; around 87% were detected once. The top ten clonotypes cover roughly 6.4% of the sample. The material sequenced was peripheral blood. The receptors come from a man aged 60 to 75 who had recovered from COVID-19.

This chain joins TRBV11-2 and TRBJ2-1; TRBD1 agrees at 12 bases. J lost 8 bases, V lost 3 bases, and 8 bases had no gene match. Germline-derived CDR1 and CDR2 are SGHAT and FQNNGV. The CDR3 runs to 16 residues. The CDR3 DNA sequence: TGTGCCAGCAGCTTTAGGGCGGGACAGGGGGCATATGAGCAGTTCTTC. It translates to CASSFRAGQGAYEQFF.

The V call is TRBV19, the J call TRBJ2-1; the match to TRBD2 covers 15 bases. V was pared by 4 bases and J by 7 bases, with 8 bases of the junction left unmatched. The CDR3 covers 17 residues. Germline V gives CDR1 LNHDA, CDR2 SQIVND (reference sequence). In DNA form, the CDR3 reads TGTGCCAGTAGTACACTCGGGACTAGCGGGGGGACTAATGAGCAGTTCTTC. Protein sequence: CASSTLGTSGGTNEQFF.

In DNA form, the CDR3 reads TGTGCCAGTAGTATACGCCTAGGACTCAGTGCCATCTATGGCTACACCTTC. The encoded protein is CASSIRLGLSAIYGYTF. The chain uses TRBV19 and TRBJ1-2; D call uncertain. The CDR3 has 17 residues. Trimming stripped 2 bases from V and 4 bases from J, with 20 bases between. Germline V gives CDR1 LNHDA, CDR2 SQIVND (reference sequence).

The chain joins TRBV27 to TRBJ1-6; D gene unclear. Germline V gives CDR1 MNHEY, CDR2 SMNVEV (reference sequence). V was cut by 7 bases and J by 4 bases, with 14 bases left in between. CDR3 length: 15 residues. The CDR3 nucleotides are TGTGCCAGCACCCTCATTTGGGAGTATAATTCACCCCTCCACTTT. Translated: CASTLIWEYNSPLHF.

This clone showed up just once. The chain carries TRBV5-4 and TRBJ2-3, with 8 bases lining up with TRBD2. V shed 2 bases, J shed 1 base, and the junction held 6 bases outside the gene matches. The CDR3 sequence is 16 residues long. Looked up from germline, CDR1 is SGHNT and CDR2 is YYREEE (reference sequence). This CDR3 reads CASSFGGREGTDTQYF. The CDR3 nucleotides read TGTGCCAGCAGCTTCGGTGGGCGGGAGGGCACAGATACGCAGTATTTT.

This sequence joins TRBV28 and TRBJ1-2, with 11 bases identical to TRBD1. Losses at the gene ends were 5 bases for V and 8 bases for J; bases not matched to a gene: 10. The V gene's germline CDR1 is MDHEN and CDR2 SYDVKM. This CDR3 is 15 amino acids long. The DNA of the CDR3 is TGTGCCAGCAGTCCGCGGGACAGGGGGTCTTCGGGCTACACCTTC. Amino acids: CASSPRDRGSSGYTF.

V gene TRBV10-1 combines with J gene TRBJ2-2, with D maybe TRBD1 (7 bases). Deletions cut 4 bases from V and 7 bases from J, with 16 bases between. Per germline, CDR1 WNHNN and CDR2 SYGVQD (reference sequence). The CDR3 extends over 15 amino acids. The CDR3 DNA reads as TGCGCCAGCAGTGGTGGAGGGGGCGTTGGCGGGGAGCTGTTTTTT. Translation gives CASSGGGGVGGELFF.

V is TRBV28 and J is TRBJ1-1; 10 bases are a match to TRBD1. The V gene end was trimmed by 8 bases and the J gene end by 5 bases; junction bases not matched to a gene: 11. Germline assignment: CDR1 MDHEN and CDR2 SYDVKM. The CDR3 length is 15 residues. CDR3 bases: TGTGCCAGCGGGGACAGGGGTAATTTTCGTACTGAAGCTTTCTTT. Translation gives CASGDRGNFRTEAFF. Full variable domain (missing parts from reference TRBV28 and TRBJ1-1): DVKVTQSSRYLVKRTGEKVFLECVQDMDHENMFWYRQDPGLGLRLIYFSYDVKMKEKGDIPEGYSVSREKKERFSLILESASTNQTSMYLCASGDRGNFRTEAFFGQGTRLTVV.

This rearrangement joins TRBV7-9 to TRBJ1-6; no clear D. The CDR3 totals 14 residues. CDR1 is SEHNR, CDR2 FQNEAQ, per germline (reference sequence). V lost 4 bases and J 7 bases, leaving 11 bases between the germline ends. The CDR3, as DNA: TGTGCCAGCAGCTACCCATACACCAATTCACCCCTCCACTTT. This gives the protein CASSYPYTNSPLHF.

The CDR3 here is CASASLDTQYF. DNA for the CDR3: TGCGCCAGTGCTAGTTTGGATACGCAGTATTTT. The chain couples TRBV10-2 to TRBJ2-3; D remains ambiguous. V was trimmed by 9 bases and J by 6 bases, leaving 10 bases between them. The CDR3 extends over 11 amino acids. CDR1 and CDR2 from the germline V gene are WSHSY and SAAADI.